Each of the 26 T cell receptor beta chains below was sequenced from the same sample in a study of CD8 T cells in Susac syndrome. It was with random hexamers that about 0.45 to 1 ug RNA was reverse transcribed. MiXCR was run by TCRdb on the immunoSEQ multiplex PCR reads, yielding one entry per CDR3 protein. The sample has around 170,000 distinct CDR3 sequences, around 95% seen once; the top ten hold 0.075% to 0.1%. The sample taken for sequencing was CD4+ T cells from PBMCs. All receptors derive from a human donor with Susac syndrome.

The gene calls are TRBV6-1 and TRBJ2-2; 15 bases map to TRBD2. Trimming took 6 bases from V and 2 from J; bases not matched to a gene: 4. There are 17 residues in the CDR3. Germline assignment: CDR1 MNHNS and CDR2 SASEGT. The CDR3 reads CASSGLAGGSNTGELFF. CDR3 in DNA: TGTGCCAGCAGCGGACTAGCGGGGGGGAGCAACACCGGGGAGCTGTTTTTT.

V usage is TRBV29-1 and J usage is TRBJ1-2, with unresolved D. The CDR3 consists of 12 residues. With 2 bases removed from V and 8 bases from J, the gap between germline ends came to 12 bases. Germline V gives CDR1 SQVTM, CDR2 ANQGSEA. The CDR3 DNA follows: TGCAGCGTTGAAATCATCGTCAGAGGCTACACCTTC. Residues: CSVEIIVRGYTF.

The rearrangement links TRBV19 to TRBJ1-4, with no clear D. Trimming removed 3 bases from V and 7 bases from J, with 9 bases in between. CDR1 LNHDA and CDR2 SQIVND come from the germline V gene (reference sequence). The CDR3 has 13 amino acids. The CDR3 region is CASSIRWGEKLFF. The CDR3 DNA sequence: TGTGCCAGTAGTATCAGGTGGGGTGAAAAACTGTTTTTT.

This chain uses TRBV30 with TRBJ2-5; D perhaps matches TRBD2 (6 bases). Germline values: CDR1 GTSNPN, CDR2 SVGIG (reference sequence). The ends were cut back, 1 base at V and 5 bases at J, with 17 bases in the middle. There are 15 residues in the CDR3. The CDR3 loop is CAWSEGLRREETQYF. CDR3 DNA sequence: TGTGCCTGGAGTGAGGGACTCCGGAGAGAGGAGACCCAGTACTTC.

The chain uses TRBV5-4 and TRBJ2-3, with unresolved D. V was clipped by 4 bases and J by 6 bases, with 12 bases between them. The CDR3 consists of 13 residues. CDR1 is SGHNT and CDR2 is YYREEE in the germline V gene (reference sequence). The CDR3 DNA reads as TGTGCCAGCAGCGCCATTGGATCGGATACGCAGTATTTT. Translation gives CASSAIGSDTQYF.

The chain links TRBV30 to TRBJ2-1; TRBD2 might be the D (6 bases). Trimming took 3 bases from V and 10 from J, leaving 22 bases between them. This CDR3 is 15 amino acids long. The V gene's germline CDR1 is GTSNPN and CDR2 SVGIG (reference sequence). The CDR3 sequence is CAWSPGTALPQEQFF. Here the CDR3 DNA reads TGTGCCTGGAGCCCTGGGACTGCTCTCCCCCAGGAGCAGTTCTTC.

This sequence joins TRBV3-1 and TRBJ2-3; no firm D call. Germline CDR1 is LGHDT and CDR2 is YNNKEL (reference sequence). Trimming removed 0 bases at V and 6 bases at J, with 7 bases between. The CDR3 runs 13 residues. CDR3 coding DNA: TGTGCCAGCAGCCAAGATCCGCCGGATACGCAGTATTTT. It translates to CASSQDPPDTQYF.

The rearrangement uses TRBV10-3 and TRBJ2-7, with 7 bases lining up with TRBD1. Germline V CDR1 and CDR2: ENHRY, SYGVKD. The CDR3 sequence is 12 residues long. Trimming at V came to 4 bases and at J to 9 bases, leaving 6 bases not matched to a gene. The CDR3 DNA follows: TGTGCCATCAGTGGGCCGGGACAGATGCAGTACTTC. As protein: CAISGPGQMQYF.

The V call is TRBV3-1, the J call TRBJ1-5; unclear D gene. CDR3 size: 16 residues. The germline V gene encodes CDR1 LGHDT and CDR2 YNNKEL (reference sequence). V was cut by 1 base and J by 1 base, with 11 bases left in between. As DNA, the CDR3 is TGTGCCAGCAGCCAAGCGGGTTTCTCAAGCAATCAGCCCCAGCATTTT. It yields the protein CASSQAGFSSNQPQHF.

The chain combines TRBV12-3 or TRBV12-4 with TRBJ2-2; TRBD1 is a possible D gene (5 bases). There are 15 residues in the CDR3. V was pared by 6 bases and J by 2 bases, with 13 bases between. The CDR3 DNA sequence: TGTGCCAGCAGCCCACGCCAGGGAAACACCGGGGAGCTGTTTTTT. Translated: CASSPRQGNTGELFF.

The chain employs TRBV14 and TRBJ2-1; tentative D call: TRBD1 (5 bases). The CDR3 sequence is 14 residues long. Germline values: CDR1 SGHDN, CDR2 FVKESK. V was cut by 0 bases and J by 10 bases, with 13 bases left in between. The CDR3 DNA reads as TGTGCCAGCAGCCAAGAGCTAGGGGCATCCGAGCAGTTCTTC. The encoded protein is CASSQELGASEQFF.

The genes are TRBV6-2 or TRBV6-3 and TRBJ1-1; D unclear. Germline CDR1 MNHEY, CDR2 SVGEGT. Deletions cut 3 bases from V and 2 bases from J, with 10 bases between. The CDR3 has 14 amino acids. CDR3 protein: CASSYLGSNTEAFF. The CDR3 bases are TGTGCCAGCAGTTATCTGGGTTCCAACACTGAAGCTTTCTTT.

The rearrangement uses TRBV30 and TRBJ2-3; TRBD1 matches at 11 bases. The CDR3 consists of 15 residues. The ends lost 3 bases at V and 1 base at J; junction bases unmatched: 3. The V gene's germline CDR1 is GTSNPN and CDR2 SVGIG (reference sequence). The CDR3 protein is CAWSEGQGGTDTQYF. The DNA for the CDR3 is TGTGCCTGGAGCGAGGGACAGGGGGGCACAGATACGCAGTATTTT.

The chain couples TRBV7-2 to TRBJ1-2; D may be TRBD1 (5 bases). Trimming stripped 0 bases from V and 3 bases from J, with 11 bases between. Germline V CDR1 and CDR2: SGHTA, FQGNSA. This CDR3 comprises 15 residues. CDR3 protein: CASSLAFWGDYGYTF. CDR3 nucleotides: TGTGCCAGCAGCTTAGCCTTTTGGGGGGACTATGGCTACACCTTC.

The rearrangement uses TRBV29-1 and TRBJ1-1; the D gene is possibly TRBD1 (6 bases). The CDR3 has 13 amino acids. Trimming stripped 2 bases from V and 5 bases from J, with 12 bases between. CDR1 SQVTM and CDR2 ANQGSEA come from the germline V gene. CDR3 nucleotides: TGCAGCGTTGAAAGGACAGACAGTACTGAAGCTTTCTTT. Encoded protein: CSVERTDSTEAFF.

The rearrangement uses TRBV3-1 and TRBJ2-7; unclear D gene. In germline, CDR1 is LGHDT, CDR2 YNNKEL (reference sequence). V was trimmed by 2 bases and J by 2 bases, leaving 4 bases between them. CDR3 length: 12 amino acids. The CDR3: CASSQLPYEQYF. CDR3 in DNA: TGTGCCAGCAGCCAACTACCCTACGAGCAGTACTTC.

V is TRBV12-5 and J is TRBJ2-5; D is unclear. This CDR3 is 12 amino acids long. CDR1 is LGHNT and CDR2 is FRNRAP in the germline V gene. V was cut by 0 bases and J by 4 bases, with 3 bases left in between. CDR3 protein: CASGLVPETQYF. DNA for the CDR3: TGTGCTAGTGGTTTGGTACCAGAGACCCAGTACTTC.

This clonotype occurred once. This CDR3 reads CASSFPAGLETQYF. The CDR3 DNA sequence: TGTGCCAGCAGTTTTCCGGCGGGCCTGGAGACCCAGTACTTC. This sequence joins TRBV12-3 or TRBV12-4 and TRBJ2-5; tentative D call: TRBD2 (5 bases). The CDR3 spans 14 residues. V lost 3 bases, J lost 5 bases, and 13 bases lay in between.

CDR3 protein: CASSPGYGYTF. In DNA, the CDR3 is TGTGCCAGCAGCCCCGGATATGGCTACACCTTC. The chain has TRBV12-3 or TRBV12-4 and TRBJ1-2; D not resolved. Trimming took 6 bases from V and 5 from J, leaving 7 bases between them. This CDR3 has 11 amino acids.

This clonotype was recorded once. This chain uses TRBV9 with TRBJ2-1; 8 bases map to TRBD2. Germline V gene data show CDR1 as SGDLS and CDR2 as YYNGEE. Losses at the gene ends were 4 bases for V and 7 bases for J; bases not matched to a gene: 10. The CDR3 is made up of 15 amino acids. The chain's CDR3 is CASSPLAGSGNEQFF. The CDR3 nucleotides are TGTGCCAGCAGCCCTTTAGCGGGGAGCGGTAATGAGCAGTTCTTC. Full variable domain (outside the CDR3, taken from reference TRBV9 and TRBJ2-1): DSGVTQTPKHLITATGQRVTLRCSPRSGDLSVYWYQQSLDQGLQFLIQYYNGEERAKGNILERFSAQQFPDLHSELNLSSLELGDSALYFCASSPLAGSGNEQFFGPGTRLTVL.

The rearrangement links TRBV20-1 to TRBJ1-5; weak D call: TRBD1 (6 bases). From germline, CDR1 is DFQATT and CDR2 SNEGSKA (reference sequence). V dropped 5 bases and J dropped 3 bases, with 14 bases sitting between them. The CDR3 is made up of 14 amino acids. CDR3 sequence reads: CSAGRTVNNQPQHF. CDR3 DNA sequence: TGCAGTGCTGGACGGACAGTTAACAATCAGCCCCAGCATTTT.

The chain carries TRBV6-5 and TRBJ1-1; D is ambiguous. Germline CDR1 MNHEY, CDR2 SVGAGI. Trimming left V 4 bases short and J 1 base short, with 7 bases between. This CDR3 spans 13 amino acids. CDR3 protein: CASSFQANTEAFF. CDR3 nucleotide sequence: TGTGCCAGCAGTTTTCAGGCGAACACTGAAGCTTTCTTT.

The chain links TRBV2 to TRBJ2-1; TRBD2 matches at 11 bases. With 7 bases clipped from V and 9 bases from J, the junction kept 11 bases outside the gene matches. The CDR3 spans 15 residues. Germline CDR1 reads SNHLY; CDR2 reads FYNNEI. The CDR3 loop reads CASTLVAGGPGEQFF. DNA of the CDR3: TGTGCCAGCACCCTAGTAGCGGGGGGGCCGGGTGAGCAGTTCTTC.

The J gene is TRBJ1-2, the V gene TRBV10-3, with 8 bases aligning to TRBD1. CDR3 length: 14 residues. V lost 2 bases and J lost 6; bases outside the gene matches: 5. Germline CDR1 is ENHRY and CDR2 is SYGVKD. In DNA form, the CDR3 reads TGTGCCATCAGTGAGGCAATACAGGGGGATGGCTACACCTTC. Its translation is CAISEAIQGDGYTF.

This sequence joins TRBV29-1 and TRBJ1-6; 10 bases align to TRBD1. Trimming cost V 6 bases and J 7 bases; bases outside gene matches: 6. Germline V lookup: CDR1 SQVTM, CDR2 ANQGSEA. The CDR3 covers 14 residues. The CDR3 reads CSVSDRGQNSPLHF. Written as DNA, the CDR3 is TGCAGCGTATCAGACAGGGGGCAGAATTCACCCCTCCACTTT.

The chain joins TRBV6-2 or TRBV6-3 to TRBJ1-1; D is uncertain. CDR1 MNHEY and CDR2 SVGEGT come from the germline V gene. The V end was cut by 4 bases, the J end by 2 bases, with 11 bases between. CDR3 length: 14 amino acids. The CDR3 is CASSLLGSNTEAFF. DNA of the CDR3: TGTGCCAGCAGTTTGTTGGGCAGTAACACTGAAGCTTTCTTT.